This T cell receptor beta chain came from a study of blood T cell repertoires in COVID-19. Looking at the study overall: The United States, Italy and Spain provided the acute and convalescent COVID-19 samples. From T cells, B-cell-depleted T cells, or PBMCs came the material, which was cDNA or gDNA.

In germline, CDR1 is KGHSH, CDR2 LQKENI. The CDR3 runs 14 residues. V was clipped by 5 bases and J by 2 bases; unmatched bases: 4. As processed by the authors: Quantification of nucleated cells was approximated via reference gene primer amplification. Method: immunoSEQ multiplex PCR; TCRdb's copy keeps in-frame clones and lacks some. V and J calls and clone size are as listed in that table; D and trimming were resolved from the DNA. The table shows about 120,000 clones, with 82% occurring only once. This TCR was recovered from a human donor in a cohort sampled during active COVID-19. The sample consisted of peripheral blood. This sequence joins TRBV18 and TRBJ2-3, with TRBD1 matching 7 bases. CDR3 DNA sequence: TGTGCCAGCTCAGGACAGGAGATCACAGATACGCAGTATTTT. Encoded protein: CASSGQEITDTQYF.